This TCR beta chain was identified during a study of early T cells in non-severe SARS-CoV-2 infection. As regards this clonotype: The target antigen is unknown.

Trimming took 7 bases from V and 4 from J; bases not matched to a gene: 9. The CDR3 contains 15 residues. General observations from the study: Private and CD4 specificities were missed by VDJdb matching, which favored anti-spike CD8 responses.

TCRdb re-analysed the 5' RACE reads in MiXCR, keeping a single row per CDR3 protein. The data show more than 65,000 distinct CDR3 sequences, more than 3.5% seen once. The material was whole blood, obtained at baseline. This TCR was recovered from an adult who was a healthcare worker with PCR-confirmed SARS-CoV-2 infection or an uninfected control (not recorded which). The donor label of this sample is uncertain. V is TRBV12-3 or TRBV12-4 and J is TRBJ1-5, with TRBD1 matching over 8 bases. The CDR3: CASKPGQGGNQPQHF. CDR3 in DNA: TGTGCCAGCAAACCCGGACAGGGTGGGAATCAGCCCCAGCATTTT.